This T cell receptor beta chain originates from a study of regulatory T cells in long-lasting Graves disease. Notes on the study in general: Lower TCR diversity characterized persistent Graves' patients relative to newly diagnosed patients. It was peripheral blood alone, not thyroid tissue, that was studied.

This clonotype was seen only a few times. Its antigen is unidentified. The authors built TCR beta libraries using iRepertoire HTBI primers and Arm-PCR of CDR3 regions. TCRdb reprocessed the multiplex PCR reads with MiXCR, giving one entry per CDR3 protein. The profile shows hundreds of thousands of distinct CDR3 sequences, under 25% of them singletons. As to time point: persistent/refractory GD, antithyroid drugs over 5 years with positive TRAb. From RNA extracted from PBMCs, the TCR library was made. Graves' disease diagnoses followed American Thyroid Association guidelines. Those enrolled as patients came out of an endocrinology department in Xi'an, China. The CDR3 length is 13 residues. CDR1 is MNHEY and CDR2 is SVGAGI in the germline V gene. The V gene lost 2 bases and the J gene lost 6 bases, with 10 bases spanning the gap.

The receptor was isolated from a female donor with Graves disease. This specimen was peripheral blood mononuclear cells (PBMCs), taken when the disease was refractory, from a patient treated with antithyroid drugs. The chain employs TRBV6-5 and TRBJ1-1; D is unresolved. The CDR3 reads CASSYEWEAEAFF. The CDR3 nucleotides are TGTGCCAGCAGTTACGAGTGGGAGGCTGAAGCTTTCTTT.